These T cell receptor beta chains were read from a single sample in a study of cytomegalovirus exposure and HLA in healthy donors. Sequenced by immunoSEQ multiplex PCR; TCRdb stores in-frame clones only, minus some. There are about 150,000 clones in the sample; 60% to 80% occur only once, and less than 2% lies in the top ten. Sequencing was carried out using PBMCs. These TCRs come from a woman aged 25 to 45 in good health and CMV-seronegative. Each CDR3 is given with its conserved first and last residue. The listing skips clone size in some rows; elsewhere it reads once, few, many or a size class.

clone_size	v_call	j_call	cdr3_aa
.	TRBV30	TRBJ2-1	CAWGGDIFNEQFF
.	TRBV5-1	TRBJ1-1	CASSRTGPRNTEAFF
.	TRBV6-1	TRBJ1-6	CASRGTDNSPLHF
.	TRBV11-2	TRBJ2-7	CASSLGPDRAYEQYF
.	TRBV29-1	TRBJ1-1	CSVDRTGGKTEAFF
.	TRBV7-2	TRBJ1-4	CASSLDPNSVEKLFF
few	TRBV5-4	TRBJ2-7	CASSPGLKYEQYF
few	TRBV7-9	TRBJ1-2	CASSLQGIERYGYTF
.	TRBV6-1	TRBJ2-5	CASSEALRDIFWVGETQYF
.	TRBV28	TRBJ1-4	CASKSGNRAATNEKLFF
.	TRBV6-5	TRBJ1-1	CASRTGGTMNTEAFF
.	TRBV9	TRBJ1-5	CASSVAPDSNQPQHF
.	TRBV2	TRBJ2-3	CASSKDLALDTQYF
few	TRBV5-5	TRBJ1-5	CASSLEQGYQPQHF
once	TRBV29-1	TRBJ2-7	CSVVTDSYEQYF
.	TRBV19	TRBJ2-3	CASSSGGAGDTQYF
.	TRBV18	TRBJ2-4	CASSPPSGNIQYF
.	TRBV2	TRBJ2-3	CAGGTSGGRRTDTQYF
few	TRBV5-1	TRBJ1-1	CASSLGRAGSTMNTEAFF
.	TRBV5-1	TRBJ2-7	CASSIGTQYEQYF
.	TRBV6-5	TRBJ1-2	CASSYSGGLNGYTF
.	TRBV6-4	TRBJ2-1	CASTRTSGAGEQFF
.	TRBV6-1	TRBJ1-5	CASSESQPQHF
.	TRBV11-2	TRBJ2-3	CASSSRRGATDTQYF
.	TRBV5-1	TRBJ1-1	CASSYNRQGVGAFF
.	TRBV4-1	TRBJ1-2	CASRQTNRVPNYGYTF
.	TRBV7-9	TRBJ2-1	CASSWDRENEQFF
.	TRBV6-1	TRBJ1-2	CASSEAAAGGAGYTF
.	TRBV5-1	TRBJ2-5	CASSLGTGEETQYF
few	TRBV5-5	TRBJ1-5	CASSLVAGNQPQHF
.	TRBV9	TRBJ1-1	CASSPSGTGGGTTEAFF
.	TRBV21-1	TRBJ1-5	CASFEPGPQPQHF
.	TRBV7-6	TRBJ2-7	CASSLVRPDRGPHEQYF
.	TRBV6-5	.	CASTPPGQGAYEQYF
few	TRBV6-5	TRBJ2-7	CASTTRLHEQYF
.	TRBV7-9	TRBJ2-7	CASSLGQGNSDEQYF
.	TRBV25-1	TRBJ1-1	CASSESGVGTEAFF
.	TRBV5-4	TRBJ1-1	CASSWTTGKTEAFF
.	TRBV6-5	TRBJ1-2	CASSLGQGSYGYTF
.	TRBV5-6	TRBJ2-1	CASSLASGGDEQFF
.	TRBV6-1	TRBJ1-2	CASSEAAAGVGYTF
few	TRBV2	TRBJ2-3	CASRQQASPGTDTQYF
.	TRBV9	TRBJ2-1	CASSVTAVNSYNEQFF
.	TRBV5-1	TRBJ2-3	CASRSGTVTDTQYF
.	TRBV27	TRBJ2-5	CASSYGASGGLQETQYF
few	TRBV28	TRBJ1-1	CASRRSGVPFSEAFF
.	TRBV9	TRBJ2-1	CASSVVPTATYNEQFF
once	TRBV21-1	TRBJ2-7	CASSKTSGGADEQYF
.	TRBV28	TRBJ1-2	CASSIGGYGYTF
.	TRBV2	TRBJ1-1	CASSAPPGQMNTEAFF
.	TRBV7-2	TRBJ2-7	CASSSYRGGEQYF
.	TRBV6-1	TRBJ1-2	CASSERPRVNYGYTF
.	TRBV5-1	TRBJ1-1	CASSLEFSGQGVSFF